This T cell receptor (beta chain) originates from a study of long-term antiretroviral therapy in people with HIV (dated by TCRdb to about 2022). Regarding the complete study: Collection of the earliest samples took place about a decade ahead of the 2015 WHO recommendation for immediate ART, at a time when ART was typically delayed until CD4 counts fell. Whether ART initiation and durable HIV suppression were associated with changes in peripheral blood TRB repertoire composition and diversity was tested in a retrospective serial study. Test extractions of a monoclonal T-cell line alongside 33 polyclonal samples showed no cross-contamination during QIAcube processing. From a few dozen adults with confirmed HIV infection, the cohort provided 150 to 200 cryopreserved PBMC samples, gathered serially across a mean of around six years (range 1-12). Of the 30 to 35 participants with HIV, approximately ten were female.

The immunoSEQ hsTCRB v3.0 assay was used at survey level resolution to sequence the TRB variable region. TRB sequencing targeted a depth of 40,000-50,000 T-cell genomes per sample. TRB libraries were pooled and sequenced on an Illumina MiSeq using a v3 150-cycle kit. The authors processed their data as follows. Analysis of repertoires was carried out in R inside a reproducible Nextflow workflow spanning QC, data transformation and analysis. LymphoSeq2, an R package for AIRR-Seq data exploration, was used to implement custom analyses. A few samples that yielded fewer than 5000 total TRB sequences were excluded, so that fewer than 200 HIV repertoires were analyzed. Among the roughly 190 retained HIV repertoires, approximately 61 were collected before ART initiation and roughly 130 after ART initiation. Repertoires were downsampled to 5000 TRB nucleotide sequences, and summary statistics were averaged over 100 downsampling iterations. TRB sequences were retained for analysis only if CDR3 regions of at least seven amino acids were present. A Shannon entropy-derived clonality score and the Gini coefficient were used to measure diversity. In the repertoire networks, any two of the top 5000 CDR3 amino acid sequences were linked whenever the two sequences differed by an edit distance of one. For TRB CDR3 amino acid sequences, antigen specificity groups and MHC restriction were predicted with GLIPH2. Known CMV, EBV, HIV or tissue antigen associations were flagged by matching CDR3 amino acid sequences against VDJdb and McPAS-TCR. Pre-ART, post-ART and control groups were compared with Wilcoxon signed-rank tests and Holm-Bonferroni correction. The immuneACCESS repertoire file appears here via TCRdb, limited to in-frame rearrangements. These files lack a portion of the clones; in checked studies, under half of the deficit traces to unresolved V genes, and the cause of the others is not known. The V and J calls and clone size were taken over from that table, and D and trimming were inferred from the DNA. This sample holds around 26,000 clones; around 80% were observed only once. The leading ten clones occupy about 2.4% of the sample.

Participants were included only if at least one PBMC sample before ART initiation and at least two post-ART samples were available. All participants with HIV were treated in the United States of America. Before DNA extraction, cryopreserved samples of about 0.95-11 million PBMC were thawed and then washed. At the time of the earliest PBMC sample, participants with HIV were aged between roughly 20 and 60 years. Per participant, PBMC samples came from 1-4 timepoints prior to ART initiation and 2-8 timepoints following ART initiation, for a median of 7 samples. Serial HIV viral load, CD4+ T-cell count, ART history and demographic data were obtained for every participant. Genomic DNA was extracted from unsorted PBMC with a Qiagen kit on a QIAcube, with processing performed in batches of 12 samples. About this clone: Its antigen has not been determined. Base qualities are missing; no much larger clone stands one base away.

What the authors observed across the whole study: The repertoire was dominated across all time points by expanded TRB clones identified before ART initiation, although this dominance was seen to fluctuate and to decrease in many PLHIV after ART. Because pre-ART samples had limited cell numbers, profiling was done on unsorted PBMC rather than on sorted CD4+ and CD8+ T cells. Since PBMC availability was limited, sequencing covered only the TCR beta chain, with no alpha chain pairing. No data were available on ART adherence, viral resistance or therapy changes, limiting inferences about post-ART repertoire changes. The samples were dated from about 2004 to 2017, and the ART regimens that were used may be less effective than current ART regimens. Compared with controls, HIV repertoires had narrower CDR3 length ranges, and the network structure pointed to an antigen-experienced repertoire that shifted only slightly toward naive after ART. Starting ART was linked to a significant rise in TRB diversity, yet even after long-term ART the diversity remained significantly lower than in transplant donor controls.

The TCR sequence derives from a man aged 45 to 65 with HIV. Specimen: unsorted PBMCs, collected 3 years after starting antiretroviral therapy.

This receptor carries the CDR3 CASSRMRTSGGTYSYEQYF. The DNA reads as follows: TGTGCCAGCTCGAGAATGCGGACTAGCGGGGGTACCTACTCCTACGAGCAGTACTTC. The sequence links TRBV18 to TRBJ2-7, and 13 junction bases match TRBD2. V is cut back by 6 bases and J by 0 bases, with 14 bases in the junction unmatched. Reading the germline V gene gives CDR1 KGHSH and CDR2 LQKENI. The CDR3 spans 19 residues, from the cysteine through the phenylalanine. Solely the CDR3 DNA is kept, with 57 bases framed from the first base.